One T cell receptor (beta chain) is described in this entry. Its antigen has not been determined. No per-base quality is available; no much larger clone lies one base away. This sample is drawn from a study of blood T cell repertoires in COVID-19 (dated by TCRdb to the early 2020s). Regarding the research as a whole: Collaborator samples came from the United States, Italy and Spain and covered acute and convalescent phases of COVID-19. The material from the prospective study consisted of cDNA or gDNA derived from T cells, B-cell-depleted T cells, or PBMCs. The dataset comprised deeply sampled blood TCRbeta repertoires from subjects exposed to, actively infected with, or recovered from COVID-19. A freely available public database, intended as a resource for researchers studying the immune response to SARS-CoV-2, is where the repertoires were released. Samples were obtained from the ongoing ImmuneRACE study (first 160 participants) and from about 1,300 subjects provided by 6 global collaborators. Sample metadata almost always included a de-identified subject ID, COVID-19 status, age in years and sex. Where available, HLA class I and class II types were obtained from metadata supplied by the sample provider rather than from assay-based typing.

What the work shows at the level of the full study, not this receptor alone: Clinical and demographic metadata were provided uncurated, with the amount varying by source and participant.

The immunoSEQ Assay, a bias-controlled multiplex PCR, was used to amplify TCRbeta CDR3 regions from genomic DNA. The authors processed their data as follows. The number of nucleated cells in each sample was estimated by amplification of reference gene primers within the assay. To quantify the absolute abundance of each unique TCRbeta CDR3 rearrangement, sequence reads were collapsed and filtered. Productive Simpson clonality was computed per sample as the square root of Simpson's diversity index over productive rearrangements. Sourced from immuneACCESS, this table was stored by TCRdb with only in-frame sequences that have V and J called. A share of the clones is absent; for the studies checked, an unresolved V gene accounts for under half, and the remainder has no known explanation. The V and J calls and clone size were taken over from that table, and D and trimming were inferred from the DNA. For this sample there are about 120,000 clones; about 74% appear just once. The ten largest clones represent around 5.9% of the sample.

Each collaborating institution followed its own protocols to collect whole blood in K2EDTA tubes. For TCRbeta analysis, collaborator samples were shipped as frozen whole blood, as isolated PBMCs, or as DNA extracted from either sample type. In the germline V gene, CDR1 corresponds to SGHRS and CDR2 to YFSETQ. V is pruned by 5 bases and J by 3 bases, leaving 15 bases of the junction without a gene match. From the cysteine through the phenylalanine, the CDR3 covers 20 amino acids. Kept here is only the CDR3 DNA, which spans 60 bases and is read in frame from base 1. The rearrangement joined TRBV5-1 to TRBJ2-2; 14 nucleotides in the junction match TRBD2. The receptor was isolated from a man aged 60-69 years with acute or convalescent COVID-19. The specimen sequenced was peripheral blood. The bases read TGCGCCAGCAGTTCAGCCCCGCGGACTAGCGGGAGGTTGTACACCGGGGAGCTGTTTTTT. Its protein reads: CASSSAPRTSGRLYTGELFF.